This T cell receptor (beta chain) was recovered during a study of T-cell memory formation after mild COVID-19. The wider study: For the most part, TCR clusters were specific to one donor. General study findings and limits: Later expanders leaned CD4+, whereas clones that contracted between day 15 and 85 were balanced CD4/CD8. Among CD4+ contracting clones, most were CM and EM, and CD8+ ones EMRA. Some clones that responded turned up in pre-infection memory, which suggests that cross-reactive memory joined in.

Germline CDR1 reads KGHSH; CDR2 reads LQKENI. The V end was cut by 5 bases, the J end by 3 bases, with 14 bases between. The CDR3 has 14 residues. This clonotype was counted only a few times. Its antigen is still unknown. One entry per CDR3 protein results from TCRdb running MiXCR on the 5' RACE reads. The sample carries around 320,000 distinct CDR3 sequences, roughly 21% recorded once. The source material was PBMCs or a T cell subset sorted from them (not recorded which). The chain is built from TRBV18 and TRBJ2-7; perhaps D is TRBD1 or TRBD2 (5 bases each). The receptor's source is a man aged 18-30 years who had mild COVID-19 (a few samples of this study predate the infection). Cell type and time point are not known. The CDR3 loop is CASSKGTSDYEQYV. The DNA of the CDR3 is TGTGCCAGCTCAAAAGGGACCTCCGACTACGAGCAGTACGTC.